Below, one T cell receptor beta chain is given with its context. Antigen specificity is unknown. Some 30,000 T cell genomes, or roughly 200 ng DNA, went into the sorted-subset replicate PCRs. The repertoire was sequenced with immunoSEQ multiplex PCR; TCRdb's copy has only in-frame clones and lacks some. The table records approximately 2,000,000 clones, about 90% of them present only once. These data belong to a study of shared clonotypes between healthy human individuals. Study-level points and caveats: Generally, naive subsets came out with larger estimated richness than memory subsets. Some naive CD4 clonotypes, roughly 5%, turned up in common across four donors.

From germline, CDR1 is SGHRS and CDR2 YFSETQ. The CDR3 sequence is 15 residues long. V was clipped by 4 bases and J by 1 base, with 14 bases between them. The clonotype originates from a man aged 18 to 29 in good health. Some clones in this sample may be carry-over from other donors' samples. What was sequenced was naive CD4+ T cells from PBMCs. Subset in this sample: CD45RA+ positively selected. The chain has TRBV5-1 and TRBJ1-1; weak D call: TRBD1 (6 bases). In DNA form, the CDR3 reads TGCGCCAGCAGCGGGGACGGGGGCGCGAACACTGAAGCTTTCTTT. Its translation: CASSGDGGANTEAFF. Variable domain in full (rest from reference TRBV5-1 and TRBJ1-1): KAGVTQTPRYLIKTRGQQVTLSCSPISGHRSVSWYQQTPGQGLQFLFEYFSETQRNKGNFPGRFSGRQFSNSRSEMNVSTLELGDSALYLCASSGDGGANTEAFFGQGTRLTVV.